A selection of T cell receptor beta chains follows, all from one sample in a study of cytomegalovirus exposure and HLA in healthy donors. Generated by immunoSEQ multiplex PCR, the TCRdb table keeps only in-frame clones and is missing some. Of around 89,000 clones listed, roughly 70% are singletons. What was sequenced was PBMCs. The receptors derive from a man aged 35-49 years in good health and CMV-seronegative. Both conserved end residues are part of each CDR3. A D gene is named only where the DNA matches it firmly. Size tells how often a clone was seen (once, few, many) or the class of an expanded clone, and some rows leave it out.

v_gene	d_gene	j_gene	abundance	CDR3aa	CDR3nt
TRBV7-7	TRBD1	TRBJ2-7	few	CASSLGQGATYEQYF	TGTGCCAGCAGCCTAGGACAGGGGGCAACCTACGAGCAGTACTTC
TRBV27	NA	TRBJ2-3	NA	CASNTAGLSTDTQYF	TGTGCCAGCAACACTGCGGGCCTTAGCACAGATACGCAGTATTTT
TRBV7-2	TRBD1	TRBJ1-2	NA	CASSIGQAFNYGYTF	TGTGCCAGCAGCATAGGACAGGCCTTTAACTATGGCTACACCTTC
TRBV6-1	TRBD1	TRBJ2-7	NA	CASNQGQGAYEQYF	TGTGCCAGCAACCAGGGACAGGGGGCCTACGAGCAGTACTTC
TRBV18	NA	TRBJ2-1	NA	CASSEGSVSYNEQFF	TGTGCCAGCTCCGAGGGTAGCGTATCCTACAATGAGCAGTTCTTC
TRBV11-1	NA	TRBJ2-5	NA	CASSSLPPTQYF	TGTGCCAGCAGCAGCCTACCCCCGACCCAGTACTTC
TRBV11-1	TRBD1	TRBJ1-1	NA	CASSFQGAAEAFF	TGTGCCAGCAGCTTTCAGGGGGCCGCTGAAGCTTTCTTT
TRBV27	NA	TRBJ1-5	NA	CASSYLTGQAQHF	TGTGCCAGCAGTTACCTCACAGGGCAGGCCCAGCATTTT
TRBV9	TRBD1	TRBJ2-7	NA	CASSDPRGQVTYEQYF	TGTGCCAGCAGCGACCCCCGGGGACAGGTAACCTACGAGCAGTACTTC
TRBV27	TRBD1	TRBJ2-7	NA	CASSLSSTGRREQYF	TGTGCCAGCAGTTTATCGTCGACAGGGCGCCGCGAGCAGTACTTC
TRBV28	TRBD1	TRBJ1-5	NA	CASSTGTGHQPQHF	TGTGCCAGCAGTACCGGGACAGGGCACCAGCCCCAGCATTTT
TRBV30	NA	TRBJ2-5	NA	CAWSVQKATQYF	TGTGCCTGGAGTGTACAGAAAGCGACCCAGTACTTC
TRBV7-2	NA	TRBJ1-3	NA	CASSLEAQGNTIYF	TGTGCCAGCAGCTTAGAGGCACAGGGAAACACCATATATTTT
TRBV28	NA	TRBJ2-1	once	CASSRDRNNEQFF	TGTGCCAGCAGCCGTGACAGAAACAATGAGCAGTTCTTC
TRBV28	NA	TRBJ1-1	NA	CASSSGTEAFF	TGTGCCAGCAGCTCGGGGACTGAAGCTTTCTTT
TRBV2	NA	TRBJ1-2	NA	CASSRNGGPYGYTF	TGTGCCAGCTCAAGGAACGGGGGACCGTATGGCTACACCTTC
TRBV7-3	TRBD2	TRBJ2-3	NA	CASSLTGTSGYTDTQYF	TGTGCCAGCAGCTTAACTGGGACTAGCGGTTACACAGATACGCAGTATTTT
TRBV5-1	TRBD1	TRBJ1-1	NA	CASSLQGAWNTEAFF	TGCGCCAGCAGTTTACAGGGGGCGTGGAACACTGAAGCTTTCTTT
TRBV9	NA	TRBJ2-3	NA	CASSVWTEPPHTQYF	TGTGCCAGCAGCGTCTGGACAGAACCCCCTCATACGCAGTATTTT
TRBV19	TRBD1	TRBJ1-1	NA	CASGQGFRFTEAFF	TGTGCCAGCGGACAGGGCTTCCGTTTCACTGAAGCTTTCTTT
TRBV6-5	NA	TRBJ2-6	NA	CASSTRGTGANVLTF	TGTGCCAGCAGCACCAGGGGAACTGGGGCCAACGTCCTGACTTTC
TRBV5-5	TRBD1	TRBJ1-2	NA	CASSRKPGGQNYGYTF	TGTGCCAGCAGCCGAAAGCCAGGGGGGCAAAACTATGGCTACACCTTC
TRBV30	TRBD2	TRBJ2-5	few	CAWSPQTSPQETQYF	TGTGCCTGGAGTCCCCAGACTAGCCCGCAAGAGACCCAGTACTTC
TRBV6-5	NA	TRBJ1-6	NA	CASSLESGISPLHF	TGTGCCAGCAGTTTGGAATCAGGGATATCACCCCTCCACTTT
TRBV5-4	TRBD2	TRBJ2-7	NA	CASSLGAGADFSYEQYF	TGTGCCAGCAGCTTAGGAGCGGGGGCTGACTTCTCCTACGAGCAGTACTTC
TRBV15	TRBD2	TRBJ2-1	once	CATRLAGNNEQFF	TGTGCCACCAGACTAGCGGGGAACAATGAGCAGTTCTTC
TRBV9	NA	TRBJ1-3	NA	CASSVEASGNTIYF	TGTGCCAGCAGCGTAGAGGCTAGTGGAAACACCATATATTTT
TRBV7-9	TRBD1	TRBJ1-2	once	CASSPHGTDYGYTF	TGTGCCAGCAGCCCCCACGGGACAGATTATGGCTACACCTTC
TRBV7-2	NA	TRBJ2-3	NA	CASSSPGQTVSTDTQYF	TGTGCCAGCAGCTCCCCCGGACAGACCGTTAGCACAGATACGCAGTATTTT
TRBV28	NA	TRBJ1-2	NA	CASSDSSFYGYTF	TGTGCCAGTTCCGACAGTTCCTTCTATGGCTACACCTTC
TRBV14	NA	TRBJ2-2	few	CASSQDPSTNTGELFF	TGTGCCAGCAGCCAAGATCCCTCGACAAACACCGGGGAGCTGTTTTTT
TRBV5-5	NA	TRBJ1-5	NA	CASSPIGWTPNQPQHF	TGTGCCAGCAGTCCTATTGGCTGGACACCGAATCAGCCCCAGCATTTT
TRBV6-5	NA	TRBJ1-5	few	CASRKYGGEGQPQHF	TGTGCCAGCAGGAAATATGGGGGGGAAGGGCAGCCCCAGCATTTT
TRBV5-8	NA	TRBJ1-2	NA	CASSLKGAGGYTF	TGTGCCAGCAGCTTGAAAGGGGCTGGTGGCTACACCTTC
TRBV7-8	TRBD1	TRBJ2-5	NA	CASSSGQGGQTQYF	TGTGCCAGCAGCTCTGGACAGGGGGGTCAGACCCAGTACTTC
TRBV6-5	TRBD1	TRBJ1-2	once	CASSRTGGRGYTF	TGTGCCAGCAGCAGGACAGGGGGCCGTGGCTACACCTTC
TRBV5-4	NA	TRBJ2-7	NA	CASGPWGDEQYF	TGTGCCAGCGGGCCATGGGGGGACGAGCAGTACTTC
TRBV7-6	TRBD1	TRBJ2-7	NA	CASSLDAYRGRAYEQYF	TGTGCCAGCAGCTTAGATGCTTACAGGGGCCGTGCTTACGAGCAGTACTTC
TRBV19	NA	TRBJ2-7	NA	CASSPAWALYEQYF	TGTGCCAGTAGTCCTGCATGGGCCCTCTACGAGCAGTACTTC
TRBV7-6	NA	TRBJ1-4	NA	CASSLVPGGEKLFF	TGTGCCAGCAGCTTAGTTCCAGGAGGGGAAAAACTGTTTTTT
TRBV29-1	NA	TRBJ1-1	NA	CSVEDRGNEAFF	TGCAGCGTTGAAGATAGGGGGAATGAAGCTTTCTTT
TRBV18	NA	TRBJ1-6	NA	CASSPSLLRGNSPLHF	TGTGCCAGCTCACCATCGTTACTCAGGGGCAATTCACCCCTCCACTTT
TRBV5-1	NA	TRBJ1-6	NA	CASSLDGGFGDNSPLHF	TGCGCCAGCAGCTTGGATGGGGGGTTCGGTGATAATTCACCCCTCCACTTT
TRBV7-8	NA	TRBJ2-1	NA	CASSPLVGGVINEQFF	TGTGCCAGCAGCCCTCTTGTGGGCGGGGTAATAAATGAGCAGTTCTTC
TRBV11-2	TRBD1	TRBJ2-7	NA	CASSLDLGQSYEQYF	TGTGCCAGCAGCTTAGATTTGGGACAGAGCTACGAGCAGTACTTC
TRBV6-4	TRBD1	TRBJ2-2	NA	CASSDRGRTGELFF	TGTGCCAGCAGTGACAGGGGGCGGACCGGGGAGCTGTTTTTT
TRBV7-2	TRBD2	TRBJ2-1	few	CASGWRGGAEQFF	TGTGCCAGCGGGTGGCGGGGGGGCGCCGAGCAGTTCTTC
TRBV14	NA	TRBJ2-3	NA	CASSQSLRGVTDTQYF	TGTGCCAGCAGCCAAAGCCTCCGGGGAGTCACAGATACGCAGTATTTT
TRBV9	NA	TRBJ2-3	NA	CASSVARPRMTDTQYF	TGTGCCAGCAGCGTAGCCCGACCTAGGATGACAGATACGCAGTATTTT
TRBV29-1	TRBD1	TRBJ2-7	once	CSGGTGAPYEQYF	TGCAGCGGCGGGACAGGGGCCCCCTACGAGCAGTACTTC
TRBV2	TRBD1	TRBJ1-2	NA	CASTGGRDGYTF	TGTGCCAGCACAGGGGGCAGGGATGGCTACACCTTC
TRBV6-4	TRBD1	TRBJ2-3	NA	CASSDSGQGYTDTQYF	TGTGCCAGCAGTGACTCGGGACAGGGGTACACAGATACGCAGTATTTT
TRBV9	TRBD1	TRBJ1-1	NA	CASSVSTGVEAFF	TGTGCCAGCAGCGTCTCGACAGGGGTTGAAGCTTTCTTT